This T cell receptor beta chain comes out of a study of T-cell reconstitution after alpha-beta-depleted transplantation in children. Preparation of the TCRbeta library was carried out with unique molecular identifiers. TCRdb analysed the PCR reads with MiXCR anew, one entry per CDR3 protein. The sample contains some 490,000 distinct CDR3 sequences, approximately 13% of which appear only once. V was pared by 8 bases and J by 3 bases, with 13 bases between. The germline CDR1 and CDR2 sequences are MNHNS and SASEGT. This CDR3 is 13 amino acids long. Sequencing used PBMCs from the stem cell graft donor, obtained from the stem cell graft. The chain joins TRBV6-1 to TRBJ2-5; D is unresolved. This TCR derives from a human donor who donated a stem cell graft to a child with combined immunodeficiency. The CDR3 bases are TGTGCCAGCGTGGGATGGGCAGAAGAGACCCAGTACTTC. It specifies CASVGWAEETQYF.